A single sample is the source of the 2 T cell receptor beta chains below, sequenced in a study of T cells after yellow fever vaccination. In TCRdb, the 5' RACE reads were re-called with MiXCR into one record per CDR3 protein. The sample shows some 32,000 distinct CDR3 sequences, less than 8.5% of them seen only once. Sequencing was performed on PBMCs, either bulk or a sorted T-cell subset (CD4+, CD8+, memory, or dextramer-sorted; not recorded which), taken on the day of the first yellow fever vaccination. These receptors came from a man in his late teens or twenties who received the YFV17D yellow fever vaccine.

This clonotype has more than one count but fewer than ten. This chain joins TRBV27 and TRBJ2-5; 11 bases are shared with TRBD2. The CDR3 runs 19 residues. Germline loops: CDR1 MNHEY, CDR2 SMNVEV (reference sequence). Trimming cost V 2 bases and J 5 bases; bases outside gene matches: 16. DNA for the CDR3: TGTGCCAGCAGTTTAGTGGGGGATGGTAGCGGGGGGGCCGGGGAGACCCAGTACTTC. As protein: CASSLVGDGSGGAGETQYF.

The chain links TRBV6-4 to TRBJ1-1; 11 nucleotides align to TRBD1. Germline CDR1 reads MRHNA; CDR2 reads SNTAGT. The CDR3 has 19 residues. V lost 6 bases and J lost 6; bases outside the gene matches: 21. CDR3 protein: CASSTILPRYPGQGAEAFF. The CDR3 coding sequence is TGTGCCAGCAGCACTATTCTCCCTAGATATCCGGGACAGGGGGCTGAAGCTTTCTTT.